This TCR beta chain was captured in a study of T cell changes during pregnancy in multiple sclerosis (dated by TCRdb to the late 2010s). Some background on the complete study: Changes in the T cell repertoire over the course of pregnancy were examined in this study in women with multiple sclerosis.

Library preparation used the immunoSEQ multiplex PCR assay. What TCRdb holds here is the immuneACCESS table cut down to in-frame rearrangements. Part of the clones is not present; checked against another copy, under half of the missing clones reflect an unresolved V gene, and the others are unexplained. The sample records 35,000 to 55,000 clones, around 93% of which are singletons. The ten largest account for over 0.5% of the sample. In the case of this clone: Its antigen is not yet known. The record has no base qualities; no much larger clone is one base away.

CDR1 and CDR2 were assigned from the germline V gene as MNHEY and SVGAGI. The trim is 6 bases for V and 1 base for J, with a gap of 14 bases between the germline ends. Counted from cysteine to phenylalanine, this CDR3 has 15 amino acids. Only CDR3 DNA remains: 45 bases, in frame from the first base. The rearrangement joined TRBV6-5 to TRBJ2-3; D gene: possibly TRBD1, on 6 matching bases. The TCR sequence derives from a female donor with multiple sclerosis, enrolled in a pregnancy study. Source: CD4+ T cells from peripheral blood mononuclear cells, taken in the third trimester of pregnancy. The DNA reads TGTGCCAGCAGCCGACTGGGACAACGCACAGATACGCAGTATTTT. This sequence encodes CASSRLGQRTDTQYF.